This T cell receptor (beta chain) derives from a study of T cells in Graves' hyperthyroidism and ophthalmopathy. This clonotype was detected a few times. As yet, its antigen is unknown. Germline V CDR1 and CDR2: MNHEY, SMNVEV (reference sequence). The CDR3 totals 13 residues. V was clipped by 4 bases and J by 5 bases, with 11 bases between them. The investigators amplified TCR beta CDR3 regions from RNA transcripts. HTBI primers were used for first-round RT-PCR of the TCR CDR3. TCRdb re-analysed the multiplex PCR reads in MiXCR, keeping a single row per CDR3 protein. Found here are about 590,000 distinct CDR3 sequences, around a sixth of them singletons; the top ten hold around 7.5%. Study-level results: Among clonotypes expanded in thyroid above 0.001, most were also found in blood. Ophthalmopathy was predicted by the model a median of approximately six months ahead of onset.

The study enrolled patients aged 18 to 65 with newly diagnosed hyperthyroidism of under 2 months' duration. The PBMCs were sourced from fresh peripheral blood (about 10 ml). The J gene is TRBJ1-1, the V gene TRBV27; the D gene is possibly TRBD1 (6 bases). Source material: blood. This clonotype was obtained from a woman aged 30 to 39 with Graves' hyperthyroidism. CDR3 sequence (DNA): TGTGCCAGCAGTTCCACAGGGCATACTGAAGCTTTCTTT. Protein: CASSSTGHTEAFF.